This T cell receptor beta chain was obtained from a study of siplizumab effects on memory and regulatory T cells. As regards this clone: Antigen unknown.

Whole-study results and caveats: Siplizumab gave mappable alloreactive CD4+ clones an average Treg-derived fraction of 68.8%, against around 29% in controls. The study found naive T cells seemingly more diverse than memory cells and seemingly major alloresponse contributors.

Assay: immunoSEQ multiplex PCR; the TCRdb copy retains only in-frame clones and omits some. The sample includes fewer than 8,000 clones, about 60% of them seen just once. The germline gives CDR1 SGHNT, CDR2 YYREEE (reference sequence). The V and J ends lost 2 bases and 4 bases, in that order; junction bases with no gene match: 6. The CDR3 runs 14 residues. The TCR sequence derives from a human donor in good health. This chain links TRBV5-4 with TRBJ2-7; 7 bases match TRBD1. The sequenced sample consisted of effector memory CD8+ T cells sorted from blood. The subset denotes: unstimulated CD8+ effector memory T cells. CDR3 in amino acids: CASSFPGQPYEQYF. CDR3 DNA sequence: TGTGCCAGCAGCTTTCCGGGACAGCCTTACGAGCAGTACTTC. The complete variable domain, with remaining parts taken from reference TRBV5-4 and TRBJ2-7, reads ETGVTQSPTHLIKTRGQQVTLRCSSQSGHNTVSWYQQALGQGPQFIFQYYREEENGRGNFPPRFSGLQFPNYSSELNVNALELDDSALYLCASSFPGQPYEQYFGPGTRLTVT.